This T cell receptor (beta chain) was sequenced during a study of T cells expressing NK-cell markers. In germline, CDR1 is LGHNA, CDR2 YSLEER. CDR3 length equals 14 residues. Libraries used 5'RACE template switching adding universal primer site and UMIs. TCRdb re-called the 5' RACE reads, yielding one record per CDR3 amino acid sequence without DNA. The listing contains some 450,000 distinct CDR3 sequences. The sequence was obtained from a woman aged 18-69 years in good health. Sequenced input: blood T cells: a sorted CD56 or NKG2C T cell subset, CD4+ or CD8+ T cells, or bulk PBMC T cells (not recorded which). This chain connects TRBV4-3 to TRBJ1-2. CDR3: CASSPNLMVVDYTF.